A selection of T cell receptor beta chains follows, all from one sample in a study of OX40 agonist ivuxolimab in advanced cancers. Some clones are missing from TCRdb's copy, which holds only in-frame ones; the method was immunoSEQ multiplex PCR. The table has almost 85,000 clones, 90% to 95% seen once. This specimen consisted of CD4+ or CD8+ T cells sorted from blood, obtained in a trial of the OX40 agonist ivuxolimab. The receptors derive from an adult with an advanced solid tumor such as melanoma, head and neck, liver or kidney cancer. Both conserved end residues are part of each CDR3. A D gene is named only where the DNA matches it firmly.

>TRBV11-2|-|TRBJ2-7
CASSLDPPGLLTYEQYF
>TRBV5-1|-|TRBJ2-1
CASSRGTGEFF
>TRBV28|TRBD1|TRBJ2-3
CASSQIGQVLPSTDTQYF
>TRBV2|-|TRBJ2-7
CASSEAIALSSYEQYF
>TRBV11-2|TRBD2|TRBJ2-3
CASSPRLADSTDTQYF
>TRBV7-2|TRBD1|TRBJ2-7
CASTQGDPAPLYEQYF
>TRBV18|TRBD2|-
CASSPRTSGSNEQYF
>TRBV5-1|TRBD1|TRBJ1-1
CASSSERGLSNTEAFF
>TRBV9|-|TRBJ1-1
CASSEGGTSNTEAFF
>TRBV11-2|-|TRBJ2-5
CASSLAPGSEETQYF
>TRBV11-2|TRBD2|TRBJ2-5
CASSSEPRLAGEEETQYF
>TRBV7-3|-|TRBJ2-2
CASSLGGTGELFF
>TRBV6-1|-|TRBJ1-1
CASSVTRNTEAFF
>TRBV9|-|TRBJ1-2
CASSVDPGANYGYTF
>TRBV2|-|TRBJ2-1
CASRRPYLTSYNEQFF